This entry is about one TCR beta chain. Its antigen is not identified. Assay used: immunoSEQ multiplex PCR; TCRdb lists only in-frame clones, some missing. This sample yields some 70,000 clones, of which 85% to 95% are seen a single time; 0.2% to 0.25% belongs to the top ten. Unexposed donor CD4+ T cells date from about 2011-2018, before the COVID-19 pandemic. The sample comes from a study of CD4 T cells in relation to SARS-CoV-2 and coronaviruses. Notes on the study in general: The cross-reactivity analysis covered only spike protein, not other viral proteins.

The source of this sequence is a human donor in good health. The sequenced sample was naive CD4+ T cells from PBMCs. Subset here: naive CD4+ T cells isolated by negative enrichment.

For the CDR3, the DNA is TGTGCCTGGAGTGTTCCCCGTACAGGGCCCCATTTCTACGAGCAGTACTTC. It translates to CAWSVPRTGPHFYEQYF. The rearrangement links TRBV30 to TRBJ2-7; TRBD1 is a possible D gene (6 bases). Trimming stripped 0 bases from V and 3 bases from J, with 21 bases between. This CDR3 comprises 17 residues. Germline V lookup: CDR1 GTSNPN, CDR2 SVGIG (reference sequence).